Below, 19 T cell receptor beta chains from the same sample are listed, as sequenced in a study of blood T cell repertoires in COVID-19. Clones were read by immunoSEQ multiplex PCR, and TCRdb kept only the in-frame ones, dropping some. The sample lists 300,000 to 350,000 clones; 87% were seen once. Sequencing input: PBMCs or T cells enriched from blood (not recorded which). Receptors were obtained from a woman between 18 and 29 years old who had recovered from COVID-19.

In nucleotides, the CDR3 is TGTGCCACCAGTGATTTGGGTAGTCAGGCCTCAGATACGCAGTATTTT. Residues: CATSDLGSQASDTQYF. The V and J genes are TRBV24-1 and TRBJ2-3; D is unclear. V was shortened by 0 bases and J by 4 bases, with 13 bases between the two germline ends. This CDR3 has 16 residues. The germline V gene encodes CDR1 KGHDR and CDR2 SFDVKD.

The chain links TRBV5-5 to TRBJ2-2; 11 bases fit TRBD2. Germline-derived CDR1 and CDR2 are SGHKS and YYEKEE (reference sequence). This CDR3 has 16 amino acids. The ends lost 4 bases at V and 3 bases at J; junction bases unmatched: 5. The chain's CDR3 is CASSISGGDYTGELFF. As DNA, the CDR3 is TGTGCCAGCAGCATTAGCGGGGGGGACTACACCGGGGAGCTGTTTTTT.

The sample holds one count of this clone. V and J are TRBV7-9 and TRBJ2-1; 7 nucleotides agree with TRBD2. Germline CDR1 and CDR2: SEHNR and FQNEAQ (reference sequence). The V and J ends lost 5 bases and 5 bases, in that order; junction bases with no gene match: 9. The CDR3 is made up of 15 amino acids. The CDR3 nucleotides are TGTGCCAGCAGCGAGCGGGGTACGTCGGACAATGAGCAGTTCTTC. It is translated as CASSERGTSDNEQFF.

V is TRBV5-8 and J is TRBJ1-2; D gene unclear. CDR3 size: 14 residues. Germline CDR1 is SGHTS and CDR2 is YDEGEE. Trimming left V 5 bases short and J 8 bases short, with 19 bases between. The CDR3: CASSLGGSNWGYTF. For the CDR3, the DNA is TGTGCCAGCAGTCTCGGCGGGTCTAATTGGGGCTACACCTTC. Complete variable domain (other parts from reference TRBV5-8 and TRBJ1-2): EAGVTQSPTHLIKTRGQQATLRCSPISGHTSVYWYQQALGLGLQFLLWYDEGEERNRGNFPPRFSGRQFPNYSSELNVNALELEDSALYLCASSLGGSNWGYTFGSGTRLTVV.

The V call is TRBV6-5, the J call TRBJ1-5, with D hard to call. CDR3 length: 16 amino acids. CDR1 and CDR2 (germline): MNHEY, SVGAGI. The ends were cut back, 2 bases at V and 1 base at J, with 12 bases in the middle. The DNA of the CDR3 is TGTGCCAGCAGTTACGGGCCGGGAGGGAGCAATCAGCCCCAGCATTTT. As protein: CASSYGPGGSNQPQHF.

CDR3 amino acids: CASRTTGALGIGNQPQHF. The CDR3 DNA reads as TGTGCCAGCAGAACAACAGGGGCGCTCGGGATAGGCAATCAGCCCCAGCATTTT. J is TRBJ1-5 and V is TRBV27, with 7 nucleotides matching TRBD1. The V segment lost 6 bases and the J segment 2 bases; nucleotides outside the gene matches: 16. CDR1 and CDR2 from the germline V gene are MNHEY and SMNVEV (reference sequence). The CDR3 spans 18 residues.

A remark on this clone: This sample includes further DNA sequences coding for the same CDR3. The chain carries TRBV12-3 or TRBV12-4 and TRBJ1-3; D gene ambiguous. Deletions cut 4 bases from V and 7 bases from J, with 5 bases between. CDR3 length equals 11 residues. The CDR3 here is CASSSGNTIYF. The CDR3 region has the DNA TGTGCCAGCAGTTCGGGGAACACCATATATTTT.

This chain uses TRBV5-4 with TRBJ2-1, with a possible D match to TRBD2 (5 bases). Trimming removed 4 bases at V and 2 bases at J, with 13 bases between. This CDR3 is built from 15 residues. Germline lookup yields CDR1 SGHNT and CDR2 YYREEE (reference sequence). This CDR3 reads CASSRGSGAYNEQFF. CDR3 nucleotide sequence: TGTGCCAGCAGCCGTGGGAGCGGAGCCTACAATGAGCAGTTCTTC.

The CDR3 coding sequence is TGTGCCAGCAGCTTGGCCGGGACAATACTTTCGGGCAATCAGCCCCAGCATTTT. Translation: CASSLAGTILSGNQPQHF. The V and J genes are TRBV5-6 and TRBJ1-5, with D tentatively TRBD1 (6 bases). V was cut by 0 bases and J by 2 bases, with 18 bases left in between. Germline V lookup: CDR1 SGHDT, CDR2 YYEEEE. There are 18 residues in the CDR3.

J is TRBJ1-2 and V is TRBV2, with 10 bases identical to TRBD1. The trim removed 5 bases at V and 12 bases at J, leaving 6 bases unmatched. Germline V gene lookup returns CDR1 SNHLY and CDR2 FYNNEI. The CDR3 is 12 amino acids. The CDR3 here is CASSWDRGTHTF. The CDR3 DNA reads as TGTGCCAGCAGTTGGGACAGGGGAACCCACACCTTC.

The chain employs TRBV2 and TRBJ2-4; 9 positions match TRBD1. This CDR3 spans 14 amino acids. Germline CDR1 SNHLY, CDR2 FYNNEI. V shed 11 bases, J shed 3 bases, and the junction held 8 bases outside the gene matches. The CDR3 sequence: CASATGGSKNIQYF. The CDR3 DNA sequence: TGTGCCTCGGCAACAGGGGGCAGCAAAAACATTCAGTACTTC. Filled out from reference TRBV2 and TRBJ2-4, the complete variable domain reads EPEVTQTPSHQVTQMGQEVILRCVPISNHLYFYWYRQILGQKVEFLVSFYNNEISEKSEIFDDQFSVERPDGSNFTLKIRSTKLEDSAMYFCASATGGSKNIQYFGAGTRLSVL.

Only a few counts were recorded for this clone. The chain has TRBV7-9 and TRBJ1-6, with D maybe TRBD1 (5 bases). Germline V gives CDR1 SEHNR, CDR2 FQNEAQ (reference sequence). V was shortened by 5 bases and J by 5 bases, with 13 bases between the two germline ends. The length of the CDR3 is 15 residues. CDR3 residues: CASSTQGGDNSPLHF. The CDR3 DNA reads TGTGCCAGCAGCACCCAGGGAGGAGATAATTCACCCCTCCACTTT.

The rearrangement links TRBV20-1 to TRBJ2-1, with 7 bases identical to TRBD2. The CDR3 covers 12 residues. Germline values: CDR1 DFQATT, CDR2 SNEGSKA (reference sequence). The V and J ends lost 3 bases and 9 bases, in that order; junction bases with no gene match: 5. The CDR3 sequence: CSASTSVGEQFF. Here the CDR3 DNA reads TGCAGTGCTAGTACTAGCGTAGGTGAGCAGTTCTTC.

CDR3 DNA sequence: TGTGCCTGTTATTTCTCGGGGGGCTCCTATAATTCACCCCTCCACTTT. Protein: CACYFSGGSYNSPLHF. V gene TRBV30 combines with J gene TRBJ1-6; possible D gene TRBD1, 5 bases. Germline CDR1 reads GTSNPN; CDR2 reads SVGIG (reference sequence). The CDR3 extends over 16 amino acids. Trimming removed 6 bases at V and 0 bases at J, with 15 bases between.

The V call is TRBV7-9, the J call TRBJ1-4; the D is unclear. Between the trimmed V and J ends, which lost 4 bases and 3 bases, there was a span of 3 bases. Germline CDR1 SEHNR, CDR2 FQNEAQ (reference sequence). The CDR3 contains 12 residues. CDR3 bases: TGTGCCAGCAGCTCTCCTAATGAAAAACTGTTTTTT. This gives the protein CASSSPNEKLFF.

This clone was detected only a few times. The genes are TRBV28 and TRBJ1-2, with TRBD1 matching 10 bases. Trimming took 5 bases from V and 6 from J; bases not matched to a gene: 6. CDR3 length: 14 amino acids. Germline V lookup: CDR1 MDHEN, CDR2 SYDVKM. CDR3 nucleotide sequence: TGTGCCAGCAGTCGCGACAGGGGGCTTCATGGCTACACCTTC. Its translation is CASSRDRGLHGYTF.

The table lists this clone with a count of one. The CDR3: CASSKQGTEVYGYTF. CDR3 bases: TGTGCCAGTAGTAAACAGGGGACGGAAGTCTATGGCTACACCTTC. The chain joins TRBV19 to TRBJ1-2, with 7 bases aligning to TRBD1. The CDR3 covers 15 residues. Losses at the gene ends were 4 bases for V and 4 bases for J; bases not matched to a gene: 9. CDR1 and CDR2 from the germline V gene are LNHDA and SQIVND (reference sequence).

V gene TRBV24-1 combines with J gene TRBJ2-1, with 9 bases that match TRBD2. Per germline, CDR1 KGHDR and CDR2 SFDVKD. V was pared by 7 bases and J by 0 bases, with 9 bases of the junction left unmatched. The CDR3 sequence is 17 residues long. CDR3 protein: CATSLAGDPSSYNEQFF. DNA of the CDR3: TGTGCCACCAGCTTAGCGGGAGATCCGAGCTCCTACAATGAGCAGTTCTTC.

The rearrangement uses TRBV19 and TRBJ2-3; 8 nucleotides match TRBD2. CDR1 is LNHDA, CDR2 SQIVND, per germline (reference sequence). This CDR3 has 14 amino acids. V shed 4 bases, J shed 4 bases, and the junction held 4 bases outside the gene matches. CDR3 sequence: CASSSLAGADTQYF. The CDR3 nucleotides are TGTGCCAGTAGTAGCCTAGCGGGTGCAGATACGCAGTATTTT.